This T cell receptor beta chain is from a study of cytomegalovirus exposure and HLA in healthy donors. PCR involved 60 Vbeta and 13 Jbeta primers. The table came from immunoSEQ multiplex PCR; TCRdb's copy has only in-frame clones and leaves some out. In all, the sample yields 150,000 to 200,000 clones. The V gene lost 5 bases and the J gene lost 6 bases, with 19 bases spanning the gap. The CDR3 consists of 15 residues. Germline CDR1 LNHDA, CDR2 SQIVND (reference sequence). This chain joins TRBV19 and TRBJ1-1, with D unresolved. The TCR originated in a boy younger than 18 in good health and CMV-seronegative. The sample taken for sequencing was PBMCs. The CDR3 nucleotides are TGTGCCAGTAGTTCATACGTCCGGGAAGAACCTGAAGCTTTCTTT. Its protein product is CASSSYVREEPEAFF.